This T cell receptor beta chain originates from a study of cytomegalovirus exposure and HLA in healthy donors (dated by TCRdb to the late 2010s). Regarding the complete study: According to a later analysis, the approximately 120 validation repertoires were produced on the same platform as the 666 repertoires of the first cohort. The study was designed to test whether signatures of past pathogen exposure could be identified by cataloging public T cell receptors. Besides the first cohort of around 670 subjects, a separate validation cohort made up of over 95 different subjects was used. High-throughput TCR immunosequencing, statistical association of individual TCRs with disease status, and machine learning were combined to predict cytomegalovirus infection status. What the work shows at the level of the full study, not this receptor alone: In both the original and validation cohorts, the classifier was reported to diagnose cytomegalovirus status with high specificity and sensitivity. A later analysis lacked HLA typing for the validation cohort, so it scored co-occurrence in that cohort across all 120 or so repertoires. Of the cluster scores, approximately 95% were above 0 in a later analysis, which found that TCRs clustered in the first cohort also tended to co-occur in the approximately 120 validation repertoires. The study listed 164 TCR beta chains as associated with cytomegalovirus. The authors suggested that the approach could potentially be generalized to other disease states and immunological phenotypes. A few of the identified cytomegalovirus-associated TCR beta chains were confirmed in vitro to be specific for cytomegalovirus antigens. Across donors, most TCR sequences were observed very rarely, whereas some public TCRs were present in many individuals.

The CDR3 runs 15 residues from the cysteine to the phenylalanine. Kept here is only the CDR3 DNA, which spans 45 bases and is read in frame from base 1. Unmatched junction bases come to 4, with V trimmed by 0 bases and J by 2 bases. Per the germline V gene (reference sequence), SGHNT is the CDR1 and YYREEE is the CDR2. Receptor amplification or capture employed the immunoSEQ multiplex PCR assay. The original methods were these. A statistical classification framework was developed to diagnose cytomegalovirus status using the catalog of TCR beta chain sequences. Here the immuneACCESS table is served through TCRdb, limited to in-frame sequences with V and J called. Missing clones are a known gap in these copies; in checked studies unresolved V genes cover under half, and the rest lacks a known reason. V and J calls and clone size are those listed in that table; D and trimming were worked out from the DNA. The sample table records about 360,000 clones; 70% to 90% of these occur just once. The top ten clonotypes cover roughly 0.75% of the sample.

This clone was seen a handful of times. Its antigen is unknown. Base qualities are not at hand, and no much larger clone is one base apart. Separate from the approximately 730-subject first cohort, the validation cohort of about 130 subjects was the group to which the donors belonged. The specimen was PBMCs. The rearranged segments are TRBV5-4 and TRBJ2-7; 8 central bases correspond to TRBD1. The sequence came from a woman under 30 in good health and CMV-seronegative. CDR3 sequence: CASSLGDRGTYEQYF. The DNA sequence is TGTGCCAGCAGCTTGGGAGACAGGGGTACCTACGAGCAGTACTTC.